This T cell receptor beta chain is from a study of T cells in Graves' hyperthyroidism and ophthalmopathy (dated by TCRdb to between 2018 and 2021). Regarding the complete study: Peripheral blood samples were taken at the time of initial diagnosis, prior to any treatment. The paper reports TCR Vbeta CDR3 sequencing of some 140 peripheral blood samples: over 40 ophthalmopathy, over 70 hyperthyroidism and around 17 progressor patients. After blood sampling, hyperthyroidism patients were treated with methimazole at a starting dose of 30 mg daily, and ophthalmopathy patients were treated with high-dose intravenous methylprednisolone. A discovery cohort of roughly 100 patients, roughly 45 with Graves' ophthalmopathy and 57 with stable Graves' hyperthyroidism, was used to find distinguishing TCR V-J signatures. Prospective prediction of ophthalmopathy was tested in an independent validation cohort of 18 to 20 hyperthyroidism patients and 17 patients who later progressed to ophthalmopathy. The 100 or so discovery patients were randomly divided into training and test sets at a 7:3 ratio. In about 6 Graves' hyperthyroidism patients, the study also compared T-cell repertoires from thyroid tissue with T-cell repertoires from blood.

The V and J ends are trimmed by 6 bases and 6 bases, leaving 11 bases between them. The CDR3 goes from the cysteine to the phenylalanine over 11 residues. Solely the CDR3 DNA is kept, with 33 bases framed from the first base. In the germline V gene (reference sequence), CDR1 corresponds to DFQATT and CDR2 to SNEGSKA. TCR beta CDR3 regions were amplified from RNA transcripts. A first-round RT-PCR of the TCR CDR3 used the HTBI primer set with the Qiagen OneStep RT-PCR kit. The libraries were constructed in a second round of multiplex PCR and then size-selected and purified. The libraries were sequenced on an Illumina HiSeq2000 using paired-end 100 bp reads. As for how the authors treated the data: SOAPnuke was used to process the raw data, removing reads that contained adapters or uncalled bases, had a mean Phred below 15, or lacked an exact match to the constant primer or identifier. COPE v1.2.5 was used to merge the high-quality paired reads, and each unique nucleotide sequence was defined as a clonotype. MiTCR v1.1 was used to align the clonotypes against IMGT TRBV, TRBD and TRBJ reference segments. Only V-J combinations with frequency above 0.0001, covering 99.2% of repertoires, were analysed. A TCS score was defined as the ratio between F50 (clonal expansion) and ExV (chaos), using BLOSUM62-based TCRdist between CDR3 peptides within each V-J. Welch's t-statistics and random forest reduced around 510 V-J features to 10 to 15, which were used in a naive Bayes classifier (R e1071). TCRdb ran its own pipeline on the public reads, namely fastp trimming at Q25 and MiXCR clone calling, and kept in-frame beta chains. Rows merge per CDR3 protein into single entries with the most common DNA and genes. The V and J calls shown here were made by TCRdb, not taken from the authors' results. The sample records under 200,000 distinct CDR3 sequences, over 7.5% of which are singletons. Approximately 20% of the sample lies in the top ten.

This clonotype was counted many times. Its antigen is currently not known. No much larger clone exists at a distance of one base, and base qualities are not known. Hyperthyroidism patients were newly diagnosed, with disease duration under 2 months, and aged 18 to 65 years. The study excluded patients with uncontrolled infections, other autoimmune diseases, pregnancy or lactation. Clinical symptoms, serum thyroxine and TRAb, thyroid ultrasound, and orbital computed tomography formed the basis for the diagnoses. Blood from progressor patients was collected at the time of first diagnosis with hyperthyroidism, before any ophthalmopathy symptoms had appeared. PBMCs were separated from roughly 10 ml of fresh peripheral blood using Ficoll-Paque density gradient centrifugation. Progressor patients were first diagnosed with Graves' hyperthyroidism and then developed ophthalmopathy during follow-up. Total RNA was extracted using Trizol reagent, and RNA quality was assessed on an Agilent 2100 Bioanalyzer.

General conclusions and limits of the study: A 13 V-J signature model separated ophthalmopathy from stable hyperthyroidism, with around 88% sensitivity and roughly 84% specificity in cross-validation and 80%/75% in testing. Sample size was not statistically predetermined, and investigators were not blinded to group allocation. Most expanded thyroid clonotypes (frequency above 0.001) were also found in blood, which suggests that blood repertoires may mirror thyroid immune responses. During validation, the model predicted progression to ophthalmopathy a median of roughly 7.1 months ahead of onset, with around 71% sensitivity and 72% to 80% specificity.

The receptor was isolated from a woman aged 18-29 years with Graves' hyperthyroidism that later progressed to Graves' ophthalmopathy. Here the chain combines TRBV20-1 and TRBJ1-1; tentative D gene TRBD1, with 6 bases matching. The sequencing sample was made of blood. The DNA is as follows: TGCAGTGCGAAGGGGGGCCCTGAAGCTTTCTTT. Translated, it gives CSAKGGPEAFF.